This T cell receptor beta chain is from a study of T cells in Graves' hyperthyroidism and ophthalmopathy. Amplification of TCR beta CDR3 regions used RNA as the template. The TCR CDR3 was amplified in a first-round RT-PCR using the HTBI primer set. TCRdb reanalysed the multiplex PCR reads using MiXCR and keeps one entry per CDR3 protein. Among nearly 750,000 distinct CDR3 sequences, roughly 32% were seen once, and the ten largest hold around 32%. CDR1 WSHSY and CDR2 SAAADI come from the germline V gene. Trimming cost V 6 bases and J 4 bases, with 9 bases left between them. There are 13 residues in the CDR3.

The receptor comes from a middle-aged woman with Graves' hyperthyroidism. The sequenced sample consisted of blood. The chain recombines TRBV10-2 with TRBJ2-2, with D hard to call. The CDR3 coding sequence is TGCGCCAGCAGGGCCAGGACCACCGGGGAGCTGTTTTTT. Its translation is CASRARTTGELFF.